These T cell receptor beta chains were read from a single sample in a study of graft-versus-host responses after intestinal transplantation. The assay was immunoSEQ multiplex PCR, and TCRdb's table has in-frame clones only and misses some. The sample has roughly 120,000 clones; 90% to 95% are singletons. These TCRs' antigens remain unknown. The sample here was unstimulated CD4+ T cells sorted from spleen or lymph node cells, taken before transplant. These TCRs come from a human donor who was the organ donor for an intestinal transplant. Both conserved end residues are part of each CDR3. A D gene is named only where the DNA matches it firmly. Clone size, where shown, is once, few, many, or a class for clones that have expanded.

len: 13; d_gene: .; abundance: .; j_gene: TRBJ1-5; v_gene: TRBV6-6; CDR3nt: TGTGCCAGCAGTTTGGACGTGGGTCAGCCCCAGCATTTT; CDR3aa: CASSLDVGQPQHF
len: 13; d_gene: .; abundance: .; j_gene: TRBJ2-2; v_gene: TRBV7-2; CDR3nt: TGTGCCTTCACCACGGTGAACACCGGGGAGCTGTTTTTT; CDR3aa: CAFTTVNTGELFF
len: 15; d_gene: TRBD1; abundance: once; j_gene: TRBJ2-1; v_gene: TRBV18; CDR3nt: TGTGCCAGCTCACCAAGGGACAGGGGCAGCAATGAGCAGTTCTTC; CDR3aa: CASSPRDRGSNEQFF
len: 15; d_gene: .; abundance: .; j_gene: TRBJ2-5; v_gene: TRBV9; CDR3nt: TGTGCCAGCAGCGCCCTCGGTGGGGCGGGAGAGACCCAGTACTTC; CDR3aa: CASSALGGAGETQYF
len: 15; d_gene: .; abundance: .; j_gene: TRBJ1-6; v_gene: TRBV27; CDR3nt: TGTGCCAGCAGTTTAGGGGCTGGGGAGGCGTCACCCCTCCACTTT; CDR3aa: CASSLGAGEASPLHF
len: 14; d_gene: .; abundance: .; j_gene: TRBJ2-7; v_gene: TRBV28; CDR3nt: TGTGCCAGCAGTCCCGGGACGCCGAACTACGAGCAGTACTTC; CDR3aa: CASSPGTPNYEQYF
len: 16; d_gene: TRBD2; abundance: once; j_gene: TRBJ2-6; v_gene: TRBV5-1; CDR3nt: TGCGCCAGCAGCTTGGGGGACTACTCTGGGGCCAACGTCCTGACTTTC; CDR3aa: CASSLGDYSGANVLTF
len: 16; d_gene: .; abundance: few; j_gene: TRBJ1-3; v_gene: TRBV7-9; CDR3nt: TGTGCCAGCAGCTTAGGGCCAGGGAACTCTGGAAACACCATATATTTT; CDR3aa: CASSLGPGNSGNTIYF
len: 16; d_gene: .; abundance: .; j_gene: TRBJ2-1; v_gene: TRBV18; CDR3nt: TGTGCCAGCTCACCACCGGGCGGCCTAGTGGGCAATGAGCAGTTCTTC; CDR3aa: CASSPPGGLVGNEQFF
len: 15; d_gene: TRBD1; abundance: .; j_gene: TRBJ2-3; v_gene: TRBV6-6; CDR3nt: TGTGCCAGCAGTTACCGGGACAGCCGCACAGATACGCAGTATTTT; CDR3aa: CASSYRDSRTDTQYF
len: 15; d_gene: .; abundance: .; j_gene: TRBJ1-1; v_gene: TRBV30; CDR3nt: TGTGCCTGGAGTGTACGGCCAGCTGGGGGGGCTGAAGCTTTCTTT; CDR3aa: CAWSVRPAGGAEAFF
len: 16; d_gene: TRBD2; abundance: .; j_gene: TRBJ2-7; v_gene: TRBV5-6; CDR3nt: TGTGCCAGCAGCCCTTTAGCGGGCTTAATCTCCTACGAGCAGTACTTC; CDR3aa: CASSPLAGLISYEQYF
len: 15; d_gene: TRBD2; abundance: .; j_gene: TRBJ2-7; v_gene: TRBV19; CDR3nt: TGTGCCAGTAGTACCCGCTGGACTAGCAGCTACGAGCAGTACTTC; CDR3aa: CASSTRWTSSYEQYF
len: 16; d_gene: .; abundance: .; j_gene: TRBJ2-7; v_gene: TRBV7-6; CDR3nt: TGTGCCAGCAGCTTAGCGGGGGGCCCCCACTCCTACGAGCAGTACTTC; CDR3aa: CASSLAGGPHSYEQYF
len: 13; d_gene: .; abundance: .; j_gene: TRBJ2-5; v_gene: TRBV27; CDR3nt: TGTGCCAGCAGTTCCGGGACAACGGGGACCCAGTACTTC; CDR3aa: CASSSGTTGTQYF
len: 11; d_gene: .; abundance: once; j_gene: TRBJ2-7; v_gene: TRBV20-1; CDR3nt: TGCAGTGCTAGAGACAGGGACGAGCAGTACTTC; CDR3aa: CSARDRDEQYF
len: 14; d_gene: TRBD1; abundance: .; j_gene: TRBJ2-3; v_gene: TRBV18; CDR3nt: TGTGCCAGCTCACCTGGACAGGGCACAGATACGCAGTATTTT; CDR3aa: CASSPGQGTDTQYF
len: 11; d_gene: .; abundance: .; j_gene: TRBJ2-2; v_gene: TRBV9; CDR3nt: TGTGCCAGCAGCGTAGCCGGGGAGCTGTTTTTT; CDR3aa: CASSVAGELFF
len: 12; d_gene: .; abundance: .; j_gene: TRBJ1-5; v_gene: TRBV12-5; CDR3nt: TGTGCTAGTGGTCCAGGGTATCAGCCCCAGCATTTT; CDR3aa: CASGPGYQPQHF
len: 14; d_gene: TRBD1; abundance: .; j_gene: TRBJ2-7; v_gene: TRBV6-5; CDR3nt: TGTGCCAGCAGTCTCCGGGACAGGGGCCACGAGCAGTACTTC; CDR3aa: CASSLRDRGHEQYF
len: 15; d_gene: .; abundance: .; j_gene: TRBJ1-1; v_gene: TRBV7-9; CDR3nt: TGTGCCAGCAGCTTAGCGGGAGGGATGAACATTGAAGCTTTCTTT; CDR3aa: CASSLAGGMNIEAFF
len: 14; d_gene: .; abundance: once; j_gene: TRBJ2-5; v_gene: TRBV10-2; CDR3nt: TGCGCCAGCGGGTGGGGCGGGGATCAAGAGACCCAGTACTTC; CDR3aa: CASGWGGDQETQYF
len: 13; d_gene: .; abundance: .; j_gene: TRBJ2-5; v_gene: TRBV5-6; CDR3nt: TGTGCCAGCAGCTTGGGACGAAGGGAGACCCAGTACTTC; CDR3aa: CASSLGRRETQYF
len: 14; d_gene: .; abundance: .; j_gene: TRBJ1-2; v_gene: TRBV5-6; CDR3nt: TGTGCCAGCAGCTTGATGGGTCCTAACTATGGCTACACCTTC; CDR3aa: CASSLMGPNYGYTF
len: 14; d_gene: TRBD1; abundance: .; j_gene: TRBJ1-5; v_gene: TRBV7-9; CDR3nt: TGTGCCAGCAGCTCCTCAACAGGGGATCAGCCCCAGCATTTT; CDR3aa: CASSSSTGDQPQHF
len: 12; d_gene: .; abundance: .; j_gene: TRBJ2-7; v_gene: TRBV28; CDR3nt: TGTGCCGTCAAGGCTAGATCCTACGAGCAGTACTTC; CDR3aa: CAVKARSYEQYF
len: 17; d_gene: TRBD1; abundance: .; j_gene: TRBJ2-6; v_gene: TRBV30; CDR3nt: TGTGCCTGGAGGGTGGGGCAGGGGGTTCCCGGGGCCAACGTCCTGACTTTC; CDR3aa: CAWRVGQGVPGANVLTF
len: 14; d_gene: TRBD2; abundance: .; j_gene: TRBJ2-7; v_gene: TRBV12-5; CDR3nt: TGTGCTAGTGGTTTGCAAGCGGGAGTTTCCGAGCAGTACTTC; CDR3aa: CASGLQAGVSEQYF
len: 15; d_gene: .; abundance: .; j_gene: TRBJ2-5; v_gene: TRBV2; CDR3nt: TGTGCCAGCAGTATCAACAGGGTCCCCCAAGAGACCCAGTACTTC; CDR3aa: CASSINRVPQETQYF
len: 13; d_gene: .; abundance: .; j_gene: TRBJ1-2; v_gene: TRBV5-5; CDR3nt: TGTGCCAGCAGCTTGCGGACAGCTGATGGCTACACCTTC; CDR3aa: CASSLRTADGYTF
len: 13; d_gene: TRBD1; abundance: .; j_gene: TRBJ1-2; v_gene: TRBV30; CDR3nt: TGTGCCTGGAGTGAGGGGGCCGCTCTTGGCTACACCTTC; CDR3aa: CAWSEGAALGYTF
len: 17; d_gene: .; abundance: .; j_gene: TRBJ2-1; v_gene: TRBV19; CDR3nt: TGTGCCAGTAGTATAGATCGGTCTTCGGGGGAGTACAATGAGCAGTTCTTC; CDR3aa: CASSIDRSSGEYNEQFF
len: 15; d_gene: TRBD1; abundance: .; j_gene: TRBJ2-1; v_gene: TRBV5-6; CDR3nt: TGTGCCAGCAGCTTGGTTGGGACAGGCCCCAATGAGCAGTTCTTC; CDR3aa: CASSLVGTGPNEQFF
len: 13; d_gene: TRBD2; abundance: .; j_gene: TRBJ2-1; v_gene: TRBV6-1; CDR3nt: TGTGCCAGCAGGGCTAGCGGGAGGGAAGAGCAGTTCTTC; CDR3aa: CASRASGREEQFF
len: 14; d_gene: .; abundance: .; j_gene: TRBJ2-7; v_gene: TRBV19; CDR3nt: TGTGCCAGTAGTGTTGACAGGTGGACCAAGGAGAAGTACTTC; CDR3aa: CASSVDRWTKEKYF
len: 13; d_gene: .; abundance: .; j_gene: TRBJ2-7; v_gene: TRBV19; CDR3nt: TGTGCCAGTAGTATTGAATTCGGAAACGAGCAGTACTTC; CDR3aa: CASSIEFGNEQYF